The text below deals with one T cell receptor (beta chain). Its antigen is not identified. Primed by a sample-barcoded 5' primer and a J-beta primer mix, a second PCR proceeded for 7 to 11 cycles. From the 5' RACE reads, TCRdb called clonotypes with MiXCR, one entry per CDR3 protein. Here the sample spans roughly 1,500,000 distinct CDR3 sequences, roughly a third being singletons. This entry comes from a study of blood T cells in healthy people across ages. Study results and caveats: PBMC samples, being unsorted, prevented any conclusive comparison of naive and antigen-experienced cells.

V was pared by 5 bases and J by 10 bases, with 18 bases of the junction left unmatched. This CDR3 contains 16 residues. Germline CDR1 and CDR2: MDHEN and SYDVKM. The clonotype comes from a woman in her 30s in good health. Sequencing was carried out using blood. The J gene is TRBJ1-1, the V gene TRBV28, with 8 bases that match TRBD1. DNA of the CDR3: TGTGCCAGCAGTACGTTCGACAGGGGCCGCCGTGGGGTAGCTTTCTTT. Its translation: CASSTFDRGRRGVAFF.